The 28 T cell receptor beta chains below come from one sample, sequenced in a study of T cell changes during pregnancy in multiple sclerosis. Measured with immunoSEQ multiplex PCR; TCRdb has only the in-frame clones, and not every one. The table lists 65,000 to 90,000 clones, 80% to 95% of them singletons. The sequences come from CD4+ T cells from peripheral blood mononuclear cells, collected after pregnancy. The receptors were gathered from a female donor with multiple sclerosis, enrolled in a pregnancy study.

The chain carries TRBV19 and TRBJ2-7; TRBD1 might be the D (6 bases). In germline, CDR1 is LNHDA, CDR2 SQIVND (reference sequence). Deletions cut 3 bases from V and 5 bases from J, with 17 bases between. CDR3 length: 15 residues. CDR3 residues: CASSIYREVLHEQYF. CDR3 bases: TGTGCCAGTAGTATCTACAGGGAAGTTCTGCACGAGCAGTACTTC.

The chain uses TRBV5-4 and TRBJ1-1; the match to TRBD1 covers 8 bases. This CDR3 contains 16 residues. J gave up 2 bases and V 4 bases, and 10 bases lay outside the gene matches. CDR1 SGHNT and CDR2 YYREEE come from the germline V gene (reference sequence). The CDR3 DNA is TGTGCCAGCAGCGTGCCTGGACAGGGTGGTAACACTGAAGCTTTCTTT. Its translation: CASSVPGQGGNTEAFF.

The J gene is TRBJ2-2, the V gene TRBV18; weak D call: TRBD1 (5 bases). CDR1 and CDR2 (germline): KGHSH, LQKENI. CDR3 length: 15 residues. The V end lost 1 base, the J end lost 1 base, and 7 bases lay between the germline ends. The CDR3 loop reads CASSPRQGNTGELFF. In DNA form, the CDR3 reads TGTGCCAGCTCACCACGGCAGGGGAACACCGGGGAGCTGTTTTTT.

This sequence joins TRBV13 and TRBJ2-7, with D possibly matching TRBD2 (5 bases). Germline-derived CDR1 and CDR2 are PRHDT and FYEKMQ (reference sequence). V lost 3 bases to trimming and J lost 7 bases, with 7 bases between them. CDR3 length: 11 residues. CDR3 residues: CASSFEGEQYF. In DNA, the CDR3 is TGTGCCAGCAGCTTTGAGGGAGAGCAGTACTTC.

The rearrangement links TRBV2 to TRBJ1-1, with 10 positions matching TRBD1. Germline V gene data show CDR1 as SNHLY and CDR2 as FYNNEI. This CDR3 contains 15 residues. The V gene end was trimmed by 10 bases and the J gene end by 0 bases; junction bases not matched to a gene: 8. CDR3 bases: TGTGCCACCACTTGGGACAGGGGAGTGAACACTGAAGCTTTCTTT. Its protein product is CATTWDRGVNTEAFF.

The chain recombines TRBV6-5 with TRBJ2-5, with TRBD1 identical over 7 bases. Trimming at V came to 7 bases and at J to 2 bases, leaving 7 bases not matched to a gene. This CDR3 is built from 14 residues. Germline V gene sequence: CDR1 MNHEY, CDR2 SVGAGI. This chain's CDR3 is CASTHRGRQETQYF. The CDR3 nucleotides read TGTGCCAGCACCCACAGGGGTCGGCAAGAGACCCAGTACTTC.

This CDR3 reads CASSFRGWGTEAFF. The CDR3 nucleotides are TGTGCCAGCAGTTTCCGGGGATGGGGCACTGAAGCTTTCTTT. This chain uses TRBV27 with TRBJ1-1; D is undetermined. From germline, CDR1 is MNHEY and CDR2 SMNVEV (reference sequence). Trimming removed 3 bases from V and 4 bases from J, with 12 bases in between. This CDR3 is built from 14 residues.

The chain has TRBV2 and TRBJ1-2; no reliable D call. Germline loops: CDR1 SNHLY, CDR2 FYNNEI. This CDR3 contains 12 residues. V lost 6 bases and J lost 3, with 8 bases in between. The CDR3 nucleotides read TGTGCCAGCAGCCAGGAGGACTATGGCTACACCTTC. Protein sequence: CASSQEDYGYTF.

This clone was counted once. The V gene is TRBV10-3, the J gene TRBJ2-1, with D possibly being TRBD2 (6 bases). Trimming left V 7 bases short and J 5 bases short, with 12 bases between. The germline gives CDR1 ENHRY, CDR2 SYGVKD. The CDR3 contains 13 residues. The CDR3 reads CAINRGLNNEQFF. The CDR3 DNA sequence: TGTGCCATCAACCGGGGACTCAACAATGAGCAGTTCTTC.

The rearrangement joins TRBV29-1 to TRBJ2-7; 9 bases are a match to TRBD2. The CDR3 is 14 amino acids. Losses at the gene ends were 5 bases for V and 0 bases for J; bases not matched to a gene: 5. Germline loops: CDR1 SQVTM, CDR2 ANQGSEA. The CDR3 region is CSVKLAGNSYEQYF. Here the CDR3 DNA reads TGCAGCGTTAAACTAGCGGGTAACTCCTACGAGCAGTACTTC.

To note about this clone: This sample includes further DNA sequences coding for the same CDR3. The chain couples TRBV5-5 to TRBJ2-5; D is possibly TRBD1 (6 bases). V shed 2 bases and J shed 0 bases, with 11 bases lying between them. This CDR3 spans 15 amino acids. In germline, CDR1 is SGHKS, CDR2 YYEKEE (reference sequence). The CDR3 loop is CASSLAGVNQETQYF. DNA for the CDR3: TGTGCCAGCAGCTTAGCAGGGGTAAACCAAGAGACCCAGTACTTC.

This clone was found once. The CDR3 DNA sequence: TGTGCCAGCCGTGCCCCTAACGAAGAGCAGTACTTC. Protein: CASRAPNEEQYF. The V call is TRBV6-1, the J call TRBJ2-7; the D is unclear. The CDR3 totals 12 residues. Deletions cut 8 bases from V and 7 bases from J, with 15 bases between. Germline V CDR1 and CDR2: MNHNS, SASEGT.

The chain recombines TRBV7-9 with TRBJ2-3; 9 bases line up with TRBD2. Trimming took 8 bases from V and 1 from J; bases not matched to a gene: 16. Germline CDR1 is SEHNR and CDR2 is FQNEAQ (reference sequence). There are 18 residues in the CDR3. CDR3 coding DNA: TGTGCCAGCGGGGGGGGGCTAGCGGGGAACCAAGGCACAGATACGCAGTATTTT. Protein product: CASGGGLAGNQGTDTQYF.

The rearrangement uses TRBV19 and TRBJ1-1; 8 bases are shared with TRBD1. Germline V gene lookup returns CDR1 LNHDA and CDR2 SQIVND (reference sequence). V lost 5 bases, J lost 4 bases, and 9 bases stayed unmatched. The CDR3 has 15 amino acids. The CDR3 nucleotides read TGTGCCAGTAGTGGGAGACAGGGGTCGGTCACTGAAGCTTTCTTT. Translated: CASSGRQGSVTEAFF.

The chain couples TRBV27 to TRBJ2-1, with a possible D match to TRBD1 (6 bases). CDR1 is MNHEY and CDR2 is SMNVEV in the germline V gene (reference sequence). The CDR3 totals 17 residues. Deletions cut 8 bases from V and 5 bases from J, with 25 bases between. DNA for the CDR3: TGTGCCAGCCGCAGGACAGTTCTAATCAGGGCACACAATGAGCAGTTCTTC. The encoded protein is CASRRTVLIRAHNEQFF.

This clone has only one observation. The chain combines TRBV7-6 with TRBJ2-1; TRBD2 matches at 13 bases. The CDR3 loop spans 19 amino acids. Germline-derived CDR1 and CDR2 are SGHVS and FNYEAQ. Germline trimming cut 3 bases from V and 1 base from J; bases unmatched to any gene: 9. In nucleotides, the CDR3 is TGTGCCAGCAGCTTCGCGGTAGGACTAGCGGGGGCTTCCTACAATGAGCAGTTCTTC. Encoded protein: CASSFAVGLAGASYNEQFF.

This chain connects TRBV6-5 to TRBJ1-2; TRBD1 matches 8 bases. The CDR3 is made up of 13 amino acids. V trimming: 6 bases; J trimming: 6 bases; junction bases outside the gene matches: 6. CDR1 is MNHEY, CDR2 SVGAGI, per germline. The CDR3 region is CASSRQGADGYTF. The DNA for the CDR3 is TGTGCCAGCAGCCGTCAGGGGGCCGATGGCTACACCTTC.

The rearrangement uses TRBV21-1 and TRBJ2-2; the table's D call TRBD2 went unverified against the DNA. TRBV21-1 is given as a pseudogene. The CDR3 runs 18 residues. The CDR3 DNA reads as TGTGCCAGCAGCAAAACGGGGGGACTAGCGGGAGCGGGCGGGGAGCTGTTTTTT. Translated: CASSKTGGLAGAGGELFF.

The CDR3 is CASGTGPGNTIYF. Written as DNA, the CDR3 is TGTGCCAGCGGGACAGGGCCTGGAAACACCATATATTTT. V and J are TRBV28 and TRBJ1-3, with 9 bases matching TRBD1. CDR1 and CDR2 (germline): MDHEN, SYDVKM. The CDR3 has 13 residues. V gave up 8 bases and J gave up 2 bases; unmatched junction bases: 1.

V gene TRBV28 combines with J gene TRBJ2-1, with TRBD2 matching over 8 bases. After removal of 2 bases from V and 4 bases from J, the junction contained 1 base not matched to a gene. The germline V gene has CDR1 MDHEN and CDR2 SYDVKM. The CDR3 has 14 residues. In DNA, the CDR3 is TGTGCCAGCAGTTTAGGCGGGGGGTACAATGAGCAGTTCTTC. Translation gives CASSLGGGYNEQFF.

This rearrangement joins TRBV7-9 to TRBJ2-7; weak D call: TRBD1 (6 bases). Trimming removed 4 bases at V and 5 bases at J, with 9 bases between. This CDR3 is 12 amino acids long. Per germline, CDR1 SEHNR and CDR2 FQNEAQ (reference sequence). The CDR3 region is CASSSDSNEQYF. CDR3 DNA: TGTGCCAGCAGCTCGGACAGTAACGAGCAGTACTTC.

This clone was observed once. The V and J genes are TRBV9 and TRBJ2-2, with D perhaps TRBD2 (5 bases). Germline loops: CDR1 SGDLS, CDR2 YYNGEE. The CDR3 spans 15 residues. The ends were cut back, 1 base at V and 5 bases at J, with 12 bases in the middle. CDR3 DNA: TGTGCCAGCAGCGTACGAGGGAGAGAGACCGGGGAGCTGTTTTTT. It translates to CASSVRGRETGELFF.

This clone was recorded once. V is TRBV7-6 and J is TRBJ1-2, with 7 positions matching TRBD1. Germline V gives CDR1 SGHVS, CDR2 FNYEAQ. The ends lost 0 bases at V and 5 bases at J; junction bases unmatched: 12. The CDR3 has 17 amino acids. This CDR3 is CASSLAGGAEGGYGYTF. In DNA, the CDR3 is TGTGCCAGCAGCTTAGCAGGGGGCGCGGAAGGAGGATATGGCTACACCTTC. Supplemented by reference TRBV7-6 and TRBJ1-2, the full variable domain reads GAGVSQSPRYKVTKRGQDVALRCDPISGHVSLYWYRQALGQGPEFLTYFNYEAQQDKSGLPNDRFSAERPEGSISTLTIQRTEQRDSAMYRCASSLAGGAEGGYGYTFGSGTRLTVV.

The chain has TRBV5-1 and TRBJ2-5, with 8 positions matching TRBD2. The CDR3 totals 14 residues. Trimming at V came to 4 bases and at J to 5 bases, leaving 7 bases not matched to a gene. The germline CDR1 and CDR2 sequences are SGHRS and YFSETQ. The CDR3 nucleotides read TGCGCCAGCAGCGTGGGACTAGTCAGGGAGACCCAGTACTTC. Translating gives CASSVGLVRETQYF.

V gene TRBV5-4 combines with J gene TRBJ2-1; TRBD2 matches at 13 bases. Losses at the gene ends were 3 bases for V and 6 bases for J; bases not matched to a gene: 3. Germline V gives CDR1 SGHNT, CDR2 YYREEE (reference sequence). The CDR3 consists of 15 residues. The CDR3, as DNA: TGTGCCAGCAGCTCAACTAGCGGGGGGGCCAATGAGCAGTTCTTC. Its protein product is CASSSTSGGANEQFF.

The chain joins TRBV30 to TRBJ1-1; TRBD1 might be the D (5 bases). CDR1 and CDR2 from the germline V gene are GTSNPN and SVGIG (reference sequence). The CDR3 runs to 13 residues. Trimming shortened V by 5 bases and J by 8 bases, and 18 bases separated the two germline ends. CDR3 residues: CAWGGFGGAEAFF. CDR3 DNA sequence: TGTGCCTGGGGGGGGTTTGGCGGGGCGGAAGCTTTCTTT.

This clone is termed medium-sized. This sequence joins TRBV9 and TRBJ2-2; TRBD2 matches at 10 bases. Germline V gene lookup returns CDR1 SGDLS and CDR2 YYNGEE. The CDR3 runs to 15 residues. With V trimmed by 2 bases and J by 7 bases, 5 bases remained unmatched. The chain's CDR3 is CASSVASGSNGELFF. DNA for the CDR3: TGTGCCAGCAGCGTCGCTAGCGGGAGTAACGGGGAGCTGTTTTTT.

CDR3 nucleotides: TGTGCCAGCGGGGGGGGGTACGGCTACGAGCAGTACTTC. Protein sequence: CASGGGYGYEQYF. The chain links TRBV2 to TRBJ2-7; 7 bases are a match to TRBD2. From germline, CDR1 is SNHLY and CDR2 FYNNEI. This CDR3 has 13 residues. Trimming at V came to 8 bases and at J to 3 bases, leaving 7 bases not matched to a gene.